Following are 20 T cell receptor beta chains from one sample sequenced in a study of identical twins. Via MiXCR, TCRdb re-called the 5' RACE reads, giving one row per CDR3 protein. The sample shows 690,000 or so distinct CDR3 sequences, less than 10% of them seen only once. The sample was also linked to a second study, of yellow fever vaccine responses in identical twins.

The sequenced material came from PBMCs. These receptors all stem from a woman aged 18-29 years in good health.

The V call is TRBV20-1, the J call TRBJ2-7; a weak D match, TRBD2 (5 bases). This CDR3 has 14 residues. Trimming took off 6 bases at V and 1 base at J, with 16 bases between the two ends. Germline V CDR1 and CDR2: DFQATT, SNEGSKA (reference sequence). The CDR3: CSAHAVGVSYEQYF. The CDR3 DNA follows: TGCAGTGCCCACGCCGTCGGGGTATCCTACGAGCAGTACTTC.

The chain employs TRBV6-5 and TRBJ2-7; a weak D match, TRBD1 (5 bases). Germline V gene sequence: CDR1 MNHEY, CDR2 SVGAGI. V lost 0 bases to trimming and J lost 7 bases, with 13 bases between them. The CDR3 covers 14 residues. CDR3 in amino acids: CASSYSRQPREQYF. The CDR3 region has the DNA TGTGCCAGCAGTTACTCCAGACAGCCCCGGGAGCAGTACTTC.

A few counts support this clonotype. The V and J genes are TRBV4-2 and TRBJ1-1; D unclear. Germline CDR1 and CDR2: LGHNA and YNFKEQ. The CDR3 contains 11 residues. Trimming shortened V by 0 bases and J by 9 bases, and 5 bases separated the two germline ends. The CDR3 region is CASSQDTKAFF. The CDR3 DNA sequence: TGTGCCAGCAGCCAAGACACCAAAGCTTTCTTT.

This clonotype has just a few counts. The V call is TRBV9, the J call TRBJ2-1; TRBD1 matches 9 bases. The CDR3 spans 15 residues. Germline-derived CDR1 and CDR2 are SGDLS and YYNGEE. J lost 6 bases, V lost 0 bases, and 4 bases had no gene match. CDR3 in DNA: TGTGCCAGCAGCGTAGCCCAGACAGGGGGCAATGAGCAGTTCTTC. Translating it yields CASSVAQTGGNEQFF. Drawing the rest from reference TRBV9 and TRBJ2-1, the complete variable domain is DSGVTQTPKHLITATGQRVTLRCSPRSGDLSVYWYQQSLDQGLQFLIQYYNGEERAKGNILERFSAQQFPDLHSELNLSSLELGDSALYFCASSVAQTGGNEQFFGPGTRLTVL.

The rearrangement joins TRBV4-2 to TRBJ2-5; 10 nucleotides align to TRBD2. V trimming: 0 bases; J trimming: 6 bases; junction bases outside the gene matches: 13. This CDR3 comprises 18 residues. Germline V gives CDR1 LGHNA, CDR2 YNFKEQ. The CDR3 nucleotides read TGTGCCAGCAGCCAAGATCGGGAAGCGGGAGGGCCATCTCAGACCCAGTACTTC. The encoded protein is CASSQDREAGGPSQTQYF.

This clonotype was seen more than once but under ten times. The rearrangement joins TRBV27 to TRBJ2-5, with D unclear. CDR3 length equals 14 residues. The germline V gene encodes CDR1 MNHEY and CDR2 SMNVEV (reference sequence). V was trimmed by 4 bases and J by 4 bases, leaving 13 bases between them. CDR3 in amino acids: CASSSHNWIETQYF. CDR3 in DNA: TGTGCCAGCAGTTCTCATAACTGGATAGAGACCCAGTACTTC.

This chain links TRBV12-3 or TRBV12-4 with TRBJ2-3; 10 positions match TRBD2. Trimming removed 7 bases from V and 1 base from J; junction bases left unmatched: 5. The CDR3 sequence is 15 residues long. CDR3 bases: TGTGCCAGCAAAAATGGACTAGCGGGCACAGATACGCAGTATTTT. Its translation is CASKNGLAGTDTQYF.

The chain carries TRBV27 and TRBJ2-1; D perhaps matches TRBD2 (6 bases). The CDR3 runs 16 residues. CDR1 MNHEY and CDR2 SMNVEV come from the germline V gene (reference sequence). V lost 6 bases and J 4 bases, leaving 19 bases between the germline ends. The CDR3 DNA is TGTGCCAGCAGGCGGTCACTAGCAGGTTTTTACAATGAGCAGTTCTTC. It is translated as CASRRSLAGFYNEQFF.

V usage is TRBV29-1 and J usage is TRBJ2-3; a possible D gene is TRBD2 (5 bases). The CDR3 runs to 10 residues. V was trimmed by 6 bases and J by 6 bases, leaving 7 bases between them. Per the germline V gene, CDR1 is SQVTM and CDR2 is ANQGSEA. The CDR3 DNA sequence: TGCAGCGTCACTAGGGATACGCAGTATTTT. The encoded protein is CSVTRDTQYF.

This clonotype was recorded a few times. This chain connects TRBV10-3 to TRBJ2-1, with 7 bases that match TRBD1. The CDR3 spans 17 residues. With 1 base clipped from V and 2 bases from J, the junction kept 8 bases outside the gene matches. The germline V gene has CDR1 ENHRY and CDR2 SYGVKD. The DNA of the CDR3 is TGTGCCATCAGTGAGTTCTTAACAGGGGTCACCTACAATGAGCAGTTCTTC. It specifies CAISEFLTGVTYNEQFF.

This clonotype was recorded a few times. This chain joins TRBV6-1 and TRBJ1-1; D gene unclear. Germline CDR1 is MNHNS and CDR2 is SASEGT. The CDR3 spans 14 residues. V was clipped by 0 bases and J by 0 bases, with 5 bases between them. This CDR3 reads CASSEAPVNTEAFF. The CDR3, as DNA: TGTGCCAGCAGTGAAGCCCCGGTGAACACTGAAGCTTTCTTT.

This rearrangement joins TRBV10-3 to TRBJ2-7; the D gene is possibly TRBD2 (6 bases). V shed 2 bases and J shed 13 bases, with 21 bases lying between them. From germline, CDR1 is ENHRY and CDR2 SYGVKD. The CDR3 is 14 residues long. The CDR3 spells CAISEVPRDSPLYF. CDR3 DNA sequence: TGTGCCATCAGTGAGGTCCCACGGGACTCCCCCCTATACTTC.

This clonotype was picked up many times. V usage is TRBV12-3 or TRBV12-4 and J usage is TRBJ1-2; 7 nucleotides align to TRBD1. V lost 2 bases, J lost 4 bases, and 4 bases stayed unmatched. The CDR3 extends over 14 amino acids. CDR3 DNA sequence: TGTGCCAGCAGTTTACTAGGACAGGTCTATGGCTACACCTTC. Residues: CASSLLGQVYGYTF.

J is TRBJ2-2 and V is TRBV30; unclear D gene. V lost 0 bases and J lost 5, with 4 bases in between. The germline gives CDR1 GTSNPN, CDR2 SVGIG (reference sequence). The CDR3 contains 12 residues. The CDR3 region has the DNA TGTGCCTGGAGTGTAGTGACCGGGGAGCTGTTTTTT. Translating gives CAWSVVTGELFF. Full variable domain (missing parts from reference TRBV30 and TRBJ2-2): SQTIHQWPATLVQPVGSPLSLECTVEGTSNPNLYWYRQAAGRGLQLLFYSVGIGQISSEVPQNLSASRPQDRQFILSSKKLLLSDSGFYLCAWSVVTGELFFGEGSRLTVL.

CDR3 nucleotide sequence: TGTGCCATCAGGGGCGGCCCGACTCAGTTAGCGGGGGTTAGGGATACGCAGTATTTT. Protein: CAIRGGPTQLAGVRDTQYF. J is TRBJ2-3 and V is TRBV10-3; TRBD2 matches at 9 bases. Losses at the gene ends were 6 bases for V and 6 bases for J; bases not matched to a gene: 22. Looked up from germline, CDR1 is ENHRY and CDR2 is SYGVKD. This CDR3 spans 19 amino acids.

Ten or more counts support this clonotype. The V call is TRBV5-1, the J call TRBJ2-1; the D call may be TRBD1 or TRBD2 (5 bases each). Trimming removed 0 bases from V and 15 bases from J, with 19 bases in between. The germline V gene has CDR1 SGHRS and CDR2 YFSETQ. The CDR3 spans 14 residues. This CDR3 is CASSLERSAQGPFF. The CDR3 region has the DNA TGCGCCAGCAGCTTGGAAAGGTCGGCGCAGGGACCGTTCTTC. The variable domain in full, completed from reference TRBV5-1 and TRBJ2-1, reads KAGVTQTPRYLIKTRGQQVTLSCSPISGHRSVSWYQQTPGQGLQFLFEYFSETQRNKGNFPGRFSGRQFSNSRSEMNVSTLELGDSALYLCASSLERSAQGPFFGPGTRLTVL.

The rearrangement uses TRBV28 and TRBJ2-6; TRBD1 agrees at 12 bases. The CDR3 consists of 21 residues. CDR1 and CDR2 (germline): MDHEN, SYDVKM. V was clipped by 6 bases and J by 4 bases; unmatched bases: 19. CDR3 protein: CASSPKVFLGQGALGANVLTF. In DNA, the CDR3 is TGTGCCAGCAGCCCTAAAGTTTTCTTGGGACAGGGGGCCCTGGGGGCCAACGTCCTGACTTTC.

This chain connects TRBV7-2 to TRBJ2-3; 7 bases fit TRBD2. Germline CDR1 SGHTA, CDR2 FQGNSA. Trimming removed 4 bases from V and 3 bases from J; junction bases left unmatched: 7. The CDR3 runs to 15 residues. The CDR3 spells CASSSALAETDTQYF. In DNA form, the CDR3 reads TGTGCCAGCAGCTCCGCCCTAGCGGAGACAGATACGCAGTATTTT.

This clonotype was picked up a small number of times. The CDR3 loop reads CASSQDRQGLAGSEQYF. CDR3 coding DNA: TGTGCCAGCAGCCAAGATCGGCAGGGGCTAGCGGGAAGCGAGCAGTACTTC. The chain is built from TRBV4-2 and TRBJ2-7; the match to TRBD2 covers 9 bases. Trimming cost V 0 bases and J 6 bases; bases outside gene matches: 12. The germline V gene encodes CDR1 LGHNA and CDR2 YNFKEQ. This CDR3 contains 17 residues.

This clonotype came up a few times. J is TRBJ2-1 and V is TRBV7-3; D might be TRBD1 (6 bases). Trimming took off 2 bases at V and 6 bases at J, with 14 bases between the two ends. The CDR3 spans 15 residues. From germline, CDR1 is SGHTA and CDR2 FQGTGA. CDR3 region: CASSLRPGESNEQFF. The CDR3 DNA reads as TGTGCCAGCAGCTTACGGCCAGGGGAATCCAATGAGCAGTTCTTC. The full variable domain, rest sourced from reference TRBV7-3 and TRBJ2-1, is GAGVSQTPSNKVTEKGKYVELRCDPISGHTALYWYRQSLGQGPEFLIYFQGTGAADDSGLPNDRFFAVRPEGSVSTLKIQRTERGDSAVYLCASSLRPGESNEQFFGPGTRLTVL.